The rows below give T cell receptor beta chains drawn from one sample of a study of control samples from healthy donors and cancer patients. Sequencing used immunoSEQ multiplex PCR; TCRdb keeps in-frame clones, though not all of them. The table includes about 140,000 clones, about nine tenths detected once. Sequenced input: blood. The receptors originated from a man aged 30 to 39 in good health. The CDR3 runs from the conserved cysteine through the conserved F or W. Each record gives: D gene, V gene, clone size, J gene, CDR3 protein, CDR3 DNA. D genes are given only for firm matches. A row's size may be missing; if present it is once, few, many or a size class.

NA	TRBV24-1	NA	TRBJ1-5	CATSDPSGASNQPQHF	TGTGCCACCAGTGACCCCTCAGGGGCGAGCAATCAGCCCCAGCATTTT
NA	TRBV6-6	NA	TRBJ2-2	CASFTHTHGSGELFF	TGTGCCAGCTTCACCCATACGCACGGGAGCGGGGAGCTGTTTTTT
NA	TRBV4-2	NA	TRBJ1-4	CASSQGDPGLFF	TGTGCCAGCAGCCAAGGGGACCCGGGACTGTTTTTT
NA	TRBV2	NA	TRBJ1-1	CASSSKGTEAFF	TGTGCCAGCAGTTCGAAGGGAACTGAAGCTTTCTTT
TRBD1	TRBV11-2	NA	TRBJ2-6	CASSPDRGSSGANVLTF	TGTGCCAGCAGCCCTGACAGGGGAAGCTCTGGGGCCAACGTCCTGACTTTC
TRBD2	TRBV19	few	TRBJ2-1	CASSIGSGGVDEQFF	TGTGCCAGTAGTATAGGTTCGGGAGGGGTAGATGAGCAGTTCTTC
NA	TRBV2	NA	TRBJ1-1	CASPGTTNTEAFF	TGTGCCAGCCCAGGGACGACGAACACTGAAGCTTTCTTT
TRBD2	TRBV7-9	NA	TRBJ2-1	CASSLGSGSSYNEQFF	TGTGCCAGCAGCTTAGGGAGCGGGAGTTCCTACAATGAGCAGTTCTTC
TRBD2	TRBV5-4	NA	TRBJ2-1	CASSLGLADYNEQFF	TGTGCCAGCAGCCTTGGACTAGCGGACTACAATGAGCAGTTCTTC
NA	TRBV6-2/TRBV6-3	NA	TRBJ1-1	CASSYFRGTWTEAFF	TGTGCCAGCAGTTACTTCCGGGGCACGTGGACTGAAGCTTTCTTT
NA	TRBV6-1	NA	TRBJ1-6	CASSENPWGAKNSPLHF	TGTGCCAGCAGTGAAAATCCTTGGGGGGCTAAAAATTCACCCCTCCACTTT
NA	TRBV11-2	NA	TRBJ2-5	CASSLVTRVETQYF	TGTGCCAGCAGCTTAGTAACTAGGGTGGAGACCCAGTACTTC
NA	TRBV9	NA	TRBJ2-1	CASSVGAGYNEQFF	TGTGCCAGCAGCGTAGGAGCAGGGTACAATGAGCAGTTCTTC
NA	TRBV19	NA	TRBJ1-1	CASSPAPRGLRTEAFF	TGTGCCAGTAGTCCGGCGCCGCGGGGGTTGCGGACTGAAGCTTTCTTT
NA	TRBV5-1	NA	TRBJ2-7	CASSREGVYEQYF	TGCGCCAGCAGCCGAGAGGGGGTCTACGAGCAGTACTTC
TRBD2	TRBV7-9	NA	TRBJ2-3	CASSLLTSGRTDTQYF	TGTGCCAGCAGCTTATTGACTAGCGGGAGAACAGATACGCAGTATTTT
NA	TRBV7-9	NA	TRBJ1-2	CASSRGNQRDGYTF	TGTGCCAGCAGCCGAGGCAACCAGAGGGATGGCTACACCTTC
TRBD2	TRBV15	NA	TRBJ2-3	CATSRDRASGIQDTQYF	TGTGCCACCAGCAGAGATCGGGCTAGCGGGATCCAAGATACGCAGTATTTT
NA	TRBV5-1	NA	TRBJ1-3	CASSAGDGNTIYF	TGCGCCAGCAGCGCGGGAGATGGAAACACCATATATTTT
NA	TRBV14	NA	TRBJ2-2	CASSQAGATDPGELFF	TGTGCCAGCAGCCAAGCCGGGGCTACTGACCCCGGGGAGCTGTTTTTT
TRBD2	TRBV4-2	NA	TRBJ2-4	CASSQTGLAGRNIQYF	TGTGCCAGCAGCCAGACGGGACTAGCGGGACGGAACATTCAGTACTTC
TRBD1	TRBV15	NA	TRBJ1-2	CATSSSGGFYGYTF	TGTGCCACCAGCAGTTCAGGGGGGTTCTATGGCTACACCTTC
NA	TRBV27	NA	TRBJ1-2	CASKVGKNYGYTF	TGTGCCAGCAAAGTTGGGAAGAACTATGGCTACACCTTC
TRBD1	TRBV29-1	NA	TRBJ2-2	CSVCLRQGGTGELFF	TGCAGCGTCTGCCTTAGACAGGGTGGGACCGGGGAGCTGTTTTTT
TRBD1	TRBV6-5	NA	TRBJ1-1	CASAWDSNTEAFF	TGTGCCAGCGCCTGGGACAGCAACACTGAAGCTTTCTTT
NA	TRBV14	NA	TRBJ2-4	CASSQFRGKDIQYF	TGTGCCAGCAGCCAATTCAGGGGTAAAGACATTCAGTACTTC
NA	TRBV28	NA	TRBJ2-7	CASKDPKAGHYEQYF	TGTGCCAGTAAGGACCCCAAAGCGGGACACTACGAGCAGTACTTC